This entry concerns a single T cell receptor beta chain. This record belongs to a study of blood T cell repertoires in COVID-19. Whole-study context: COVID-19 samples, acute and convalescent, were from the United States, Italy and Spain. T cells, B-cell-depleted T cells, or PBMCs supplied cDNA or gDNA.

Germline CDR1 is SGHDT and CDR2 is YYEEEE. The V and J ends lost 4 bases and 7 bases, in that order; junction bases with no gene match: 5. The CDR3 loop spans 16 amino acids. In the original workflow: Quantification of nucleated cells was approximated via reference gene primer amplification. TCRdb's table, derived via immunoSEQ multiplex PCR, lists solely in-frame clones and lacks some. V, J and clone size were drawn from that table, and D and trimming were deduced from the DNA. The top ten hold over 15% of the sample, which has just under 85,000 clones, around 83% seen once. This chain links TRBV5-6 with TRBJ2-1; TRBD2 agrees at 16 bases. Sequences were obtained from peripheral blood. The sequence derives from a woman aged 60-75 years with acute or convalescent COVID-19. The CDR3 sequence: CASSPGLAGGPNEQFF. The CDR3, as DNA: TGTGCCAGCAGCCCGGGACTAGCGGGGGGGCCGAATGAGCAGTTCTTC.